A single sample is the source of the 8 T cell receptor beta chains below, sequenced in a study of blood T cell repertoires in COVID-19. TCRdb keeps only in-frame clones here, not all; method: immunoSEQ multiplex PCR. This table holds around 120,000 clones, 78% found once. Specimen: peripheral blood. The source is a man between 70 and 80 years old with acute or convalescent COVID-19.

This chain connects TRBV7-9 to TRBJ2-7; D is uncertain. This CDR3 contains 12 residues. CDR1 and CDR2 from the germline V gene are SEHNR and FQNEAQ (reference sequence). The V end was cut by 5 bases, the J end by 6 bases, with 11 bases between. The CDR3 spells CASSPGGPEQYF. The CDR3 DNA follows: TGTGCCAGCAGCCCTGGCGGTCCCGAGCAGTACTTC.

This clone was seen a single time. The J gene is TRBJ2-1, the V gene TRBV5-1; 7 bases are shared with TRBD1. The V gene's germline CDR1 is SGHRS and CDR2 YFSETQ. The CDR3 extends over 15 amino acids. J was trimmed by 4 bases and V by 0 bases; bases with no gene match: 4. The CDR3 spells CASSLEGTAYNEQFF. CDR3 nucleotides: TGCGCCAGCAGCTTGGAAGGGACAGCATACAATGAGCAGTTCTTC.

The J gene is TRBJ1-2, the V gene TRBV7-2, with D possibly TRBD1 on 6 matching bases. V lost 3 bases, J lost 3 bases, and 11 bases lay in between. CDR1 is SGHTA, CDR2 FQGNSA, per germline. The CDR3 runs to 14 residues. CDR3 residues: CASSLGRGDYGYTF. CDR3 in DNA: TGTGCCAGCAGCTTGGGGAGGGGGGACTATGGCTACACCTTC.

The chain couples TRBV30 to TRBJ1-5; D not certain. Germline CDR1 is GTSNPN and CDR2 is SVGIG (reference sequence). The CDR3 loop spans 14 amino acids. V was pared by 1 base and J by 5 bases, with 12 bases between. CDR3 protein: CAWSEDEAYQPQHF. CDR3 in DNA: TGTGCCTGGAGTGAAGACGAGGCATATCAGCCCCAGCATTTT.

The chain uses TRBV7-2 and TRBJ2-4; maybe TRBD2 (5 bases). The CDR3 covers 15 residues. CDR1 is SGHTA and CDR2 is FQGNSA in the germline V gene. Trimming took off 4 bases at V and 9 bases at J, with 19 bases between the two ends. CDR3 loop: CASSSLARALSIQYF. The CDR3 DNA follows: TGTGCCAGCAGCTCCTTGGCGCGGGCCCTTTCCATTCAGTACTTC.

The chain employs TRBV11-3 and TRBJ1-4; 9 nucleotides match TRBD1. Germline loops: CDR1 SGHNT, CDR2 YENEEA. With 2 bases clipped from V and 10 bases from J, the junction kept 8 bases outside the gene matches. The CDR3 extends over 15 amino acids. CDR3 nucleotide sequence: TGTGCCAGCAGCTTACTGACAGGGGGTGAAGTAAAACTGTTTTTT. Amino acid sequence: CASSLLTGGEVKLFF.

The chain combines TRBV5-1 with TRBJ1-1; maybe TRBD1 (6 bases). This CDR3 comprises 13 residues. Germline values: CDR1 SGHRS, CDR2 YFSETQ. V dropped 0 bases and J dropped 8 bases, with 11 bases sitting between them. The CDR3 sequence is CASSLAVGTEAFF. In nucleotides, the CDR3 is TGCGCCAGCAGCTTGGCCGTGGGGACAGAAGCTTTCTTT.

V and J are TRBV6-1 and TRBJ1-4; 10 positions match TRBD1. This CDR3 is built from 14 residues. Trimming removed 3 bases from V and 8 bases from J; junction bases left unmatched: 3. Germline-derived CDR1 and CDR2 are MNHNS and SASEGT. CDR3 DNA: TGTGCCAGCAGTGAGACAGGGGGCGGCGAAAAACTGTTTTTT. Translating it yields CASSETGGGEKLFF.